These 27 T cell receptor beta chains were all obtained from the same sample, sequenced in a study of post-analysis software for immune sequencing data. Points from the study as a whole: In patients, TRBV5-6, TRBV5-1 and TRBV20-1 belonged to roughly 5 TRBV segments found more frequently than in controls.

Presence of unique molecular identifiers characterized the TCR beta cDNA libraries. TCRdb re-analysed the PCR reads in MiXCR, keeping a single row per CDR3 protein. The sample includes a few hundred thousand distinct CDR3 sequences, around 34% of them seen just once. Their cognate antigens are unknown. The sequenced sample was blood. All receptors come from a girl aged 2 to 17 with multiple sclerosis.

This clonotype appeared a few times. J is TRBJ1-2 and V is TRBV29-1, with D unclear. Germline V gives CDR1 SQVTM, CDR2 ANQGSEA. V was cut by 0 bases and J by 7 bases, with 12 bases left in between. This CDR3 region has 13 residues. In nucleotides, the CDR3 is TGCAGCGTTGAAGATCAGTGGCAGGTTGGCTACACCTTC. Amino acids: CSVEDQWQVGYTF.

On this clonotype itself: The junction shows a germline mismatch at one end, possibly a read error. The chain links TRBV5-1 to TRBJ2-4; the D gene is possibly TRBD2 (6 bases). CDR3 length: 18 amino acids. Per the germline V gene, CDR1 is SGHRS and CDR2 is YFSETQ. The CDR3 bases are TGCACCAGCAGCTTGGAGGGTTCTAGGCCACGAGCCAAAAACATTCAGTACTTC. Protein product: CTSSLEGSRPRAKNIQYF.

This chain joins TRBV5-1 and TRBJ2-3, with 8 nucleotides matching TRBD1. J lost 2 bases, V lost 1 base, and 12 bases had no gene match. The CDR3 spans 18 residues. Germline V gene sequence: CDR1 SGHRS, CDR2 YFSETQ. CDR3 nucleotide sequence: TGCGCCAGCAGCTTGAATCCCCGGACAGGGAAGAACACAGATACGCAGTATTTT. It encodes CASSLNPRTGKNTDTQYF.

The V call is TRBV9, the J call TRBJ2-5; 10 nucleotides match TRBD1. The V gene end was trimmed by 2 bases and the J gene end by 5 bases; junction bases not matched to a gene: 6. Germline loops: CDR1 SGDLS, CDR2 YYNGEE. The CDR3 contains 15 residues. In nucleotides, the CDR3 is TGTGCCAGCAGCGTCGGAACGACAGGGGGCGAGACCCAGTACTTC. It specifies CASSVGTTGGETQYF.

The genes are TRBV9 and TRBJ2-1; D call uncertain. Trimming shortened V by 2 bases and J by 7 bases, and 7 bases separated the two germline ends. There are 12 residues in the CDR3. Germline V gene sequence: CDR1 SGDLS, CDR2 YYNGEE. The CDR3 DNA reads as TGTGCCAGCAGCGTTCACGGTAATGAGCAGTTCTTC. Amino acids: CASSVHGNEQFF.

This clonotype was observed a handful of times. The chain uses TRBV5-5 and TRBJ2-7; 9 nucleotides align to TRBD2. Losses at the gene ends were 6 bases for V and 7 bases for J; bases not matched to a gene: 14. Looked up from germline, CDR1 is SGHKS and CDR2 is YYEKEE (reference sequence). The CDR3 is made up of 15 amino acids. CDR3 nucleotides: TGTGCCAGCATTAGACTAGCGGTCCCCCACAATGAGCAGTACTTC. This translates into CASIRLAVPHNEQYF.

This clonotype has a handful of counts. The chain carries TRBV12-3 or TRBV12-4 and TRBJ1-1; D might be TRBD1 (6 bases). V was pared by 6 bases and J by 4 bases, with 15 bases between. This CDR3 is built from 14 residues. CDR3 DNA sequence: TGTGCCAGCAGCGGCAGGGGTCCAGTCACTGAAGCTTTCTTT. Its protein product is CASSGRGPVTEAFF.

V gene TRBV20-1 combines with J gene TRBJ1-1; D might be TRBD1 (5 bases). The CDR3 runs to 13 residues. Germline assignment: CDR1 DFQATT and CDR2 SNEGSKA (reference sequence). V shed 6 bases and J shed 8 bases, with 19 bases lying between them. The CDR3 sequence: CSALSRDGREAFF. The CDR3 nucleotides are TGCAGTGCCTTAAGCCGGGACGGAAGAGAAGCTTTCTTT.

This clonotype has more than one count but fewer than ten. The V gene is TRBV13, the J gene TRBJ2-1; 9 bases fit TRBD1. The CDR3 runs 15 residues. V lost 5 bases and J lost 9; bases outside the gene matches: 11. Germline CDR1 and CDR2: PRHDT and FYEKMQ (reference sequence). The CDR3 region has the DNA TGTGCCAGCAGCCTGTGGGGACAGGGTGTCGGTGAGCAGTTCTTC. Translated, it gives CASSLWGQGVGEQFF.

This chain joins TRBV12-3 or TRBV12-4 and TRBJ2-3; D is uncertain. This CDR3 spans 15 amino acids. Between the trimmed V and J ends, which lost 5 bases and 0 bases, there was a span of 12 bases. The CDR3 nucleotides are TGTGCCAGCAGTCCGAGACCAATGAGCACAGATACGCAGTATTTT. This gives the protein CASSPRPMSTDTQYF.

This chain uses TRBV20-1 with TRBJ2-7; 10 bases fit TRBD1. This CDR3 contains 13 residues. Germline loops: CDR1 DFQATT, CDR2 SNEGSKA (reference sequence). With V trimmed by 3 bases and J by 5 bases, 4 bases remained unmatched. CDR3 sequence (DNA): TGCAGTGCTAGTAGGGACAGGGGCCACGAGCAGTACTTC. It codes for CSASRDRGHEQYF.

The J gene is TRBJ2-5, the V gene TRBV5-1, with D uncertain. Germline V gene data show CDR1 as SGHRS and CDR2 as YFSETQ. V was cut by 1 base and J by 4 bases, with 11 bases left in between. This CDR3 spans 14 amino acids. CDR3 sequence reads: CASSLSPLTETQYF. The CDR3 DNA sequence: TGCGCCAGCAGCTTGTCTCCCCTAACAGAGACCCAGTACTTC.

The rearrangement links TRBV11-1 to TRBJ1-2; D is ambiguous. The CDR3 is 13 residues long. The V and J ends lost 5 bases and 7 bases respectively, with 14 bases between them. Germline CDR1 is SGHAT and CDR2 is FQDESV (reference sequence). This chain's CDR3 is CASSRRELGGYTF. CDR3 nucleotides: TGTGCCAGCAGCCGGCGGGAGCTGGGTGGCTACACCTTC.

The chain combines TRBV5-1 with TRBJ2-1; the match to TRBD1 covers 9 bases. Germline loops: CDR1 SGHRS, CDR2 YFSETQ. The CDR3 contains 15 residues. The V gene end was trimmed by 0 bases and the J gene end by 4 bases; junction bases not matched to a gene: 2. This CDR3 is CASSLDRGPYNEQFF. The DNA for the CDR3 is TGCGCCAGCAGCTTGGACAGGGGGCCTTACAATGAGCAGTTCTTC.

The chain joins TRBV20-1 to TRBJ2-3; 11 positions agree with TRBD2. Germline V lookup: CDR1 DFQATT, CDR2 SNEGSKA (reference sequence). Trimming cost V 4 bases and J 11 bases; bases outside gene matches: 11. CDR3 length equals 14 residues. The CDR3 nucleotides are TGCAGTGCTATTCCGGGACTAGCGGTCCGAGGGCAGTATTTT. It codes for CSAIPGLAVRGQYF.

This clonotype came up a few times. The chain links TRBV9 to TRBJ2-5; possibly TRBD2 for D (6 bases). The V and J ends lost 0 bases and 13 bases respectively, with 22 bases between them. This CDR3 has 15 residues. The germline CDR1 and CDR2 sequences are SGDLS and YYNGEE. The CDR3 nucleotides read TGTGCCAGCAGCGTAGAGCCCGCGGAGGGGTACGAGCGGTACTTC. Its protein product is CASSVEPAEGYERYF.

This clonotype was found a few times. The chain joins TRBV29-1 to TRBJ1-4; 7 nucleotides agree with TRBD1. The J segment lost 7 bases and the V segment lost 4 bases, leaving 9 bases of the junction unmatched. Looked up from germline, CDR1 is SQVTM and CDR2 is ANQGSEA. The CDR3 covers 14 residues. This chain's CDR3 is CSVGATGLSEKLFF. CDR3 sequence (DNA): TGCAGCGTTGGGGCGACAGGGCTTTCTGAAAAACTGTTTTTT.

A few counts support this clonotype. The chain employs TRBV20-1 and TRBJ2-1; D may be TRBD1 (6 bases). Trimming removed 6 bases from V and 4 bases from J, with 19 bases in between. This CDR3 region has 15 residues. CDR1 and CDR2 from the germline V gene are DFQATT and SNEGSKA (reference sequence). The CDR3 DNA reads as TGCAGTGCGCCGGAAGGGACGACAGGTTACAATGAGCAGTTCTTC. Translated, it gives CSAPEGTTGYNEQFF.

As concerns this clonotype: An end of the junction does not agree with germline; a read error may underlie this. V gene TRBV7-2 combines with J gene TRBJ2-5, with 10 positions matching TRBD2. The J call is in doubt because the DNA end fits TRBJ2-4 better. There are 18 residues in the CDR3. The V gene's germline CDR1 is SGHTA and CDR2 FQGNSA. The CDR3 loop reads CASSGFPGLALANNIQYF. CDR3 nucleotide sequence: TGTGCCAGCAGCGGATTCCCGGGACTAGCGCTAGCCAATAACATTCAGTACTTC.

This clonotype turned up a few times. This chain joins TRBV6-5 and TRBJ2-4; perhaps TRBD1 as D (6 bases). V was trimmed by 6 bases and J by 6 bases, leaving 12 bases between them. CDR3 size: 13 residues. Per the germline V gene, CDR1 is MNHEY and CDR2 is SVGAGI. CDR3 nucleotide sequence: TGTGCCAGCAGAACAGGGTTGGGAAACATTCAGTACTTC. Amino acid sequence: CASRTGLGNIQYF.

The J gene is TRBJ1-6, the V gene TRBV18; perhaps TRBD1 as D (6 bases). Germline V gene lookup returns CDR1 KGHSH and CDR2 LQKENI. Trimming shortened V by 1 base and J by 4 bases, and 11 bases separated the two germline ends. The CDR3 is 16 residues long. CDR3 loop: CASSPQGDYYNSPLHF. DNA for the CDR3: TGTGCCAGCTCACCACAGGGGGACTATTATAATTCACCCCTCCACTTT.

The V gene is TRBV7-6, the J gene TRBJ1-4; D is unclear. With 5 bases removed from V and 3 bases from J, the gap between germline ends came to 10 bases. Germline V gene data show CDR1 as SGHVS and CDR2 as FNYEAQ. This CDR3 contains 14 residues. The DNA of the CDR3 is TGTGCCAGCAGCCCCAATAACCCTAATGAAAAACTGTTTTTT. Protein product: CASSPNNPNEKLFF.

This clonotype was seen a few times. The gene calls are TRBV20-1 and TRBJ2-5; 11 bases are a match to TRBD1. The J call may be mistaken, given a closer DNA end match to TRBJ2-7. This CDR3 is built from 14 residues. Germline V gene lookup returns CDR1 DFQATT and CDR2 SNEGSKA (reference sequence). In DNA, the CDR3 is TGCAGTGCTAGAGTTGGGACAGGGGGTAGCGAGCAGTACTTC. Translation gives CSARVGTGGSEQYF.

This clonotype was counted a few times. The chain uses TRBV12-3 or TRBV12-4 and TRBJ2-3, with D possibly being TRBD2 (5 bases). Between the trimmed V and J ends, which lost 9 bases and 4 bases, there was a span of 8 bases. The CDR3 consists of 11 residues. In DNA form, the CDR3 reads TGTGCCAGTCTGGGAGCAGATACGCAGTATTTT. Encoded protein: CASLGADTQYF.

This chain connects TRBV7-2 to TRBJ2-3, with 10 bases fitting TRBD2. Looked up from germline, CDR1 is SGHTA and CDR2 is FQGNSA. V shed 5 bases, J shed 2 bases, and the junction held 7 bases outside the gene matches. CDR3 size: 16 residues. DNA for the CDR3: TGTGCCAGCAGCCCGAGCGGACTAGCGGTCACAGATACGCAGTATTTT. As protein: CASSPSGLAVTDTQYF.

In this sample, this clonotype turned up many times. The chain uses TRBV7-2 and TRBJ2-1; 8 positions agree with TRBD1. Germline V gives CDR1 SGHTA, CDR2 FQGNSA. Unmatched junction bases numbered 2, after V lost 1 base and J lost 3 bases. The length of the CDR3 is 15 residues. The chain's CDR3 is CASSLDTGGYNEQFF. CDR3 nucleotide sequence: TGTGCCAGCAGCTTAGATACAGGGGGCTACAATGAGCAGTTCTTC. The full variable domain, its missing parts supplied by reference TRBV7-2 and TRBJ2-1, is GAGVSQSPSNKVTEKGKDVELRCDPISGHTALYWYRQSLGQGLEFLIYFQGNSAPDKSGLPSDRFSAERTGGSVSTLTIQRTQQEDSAVYLCASSLDTGGYNEQFFGPGTRLTVL.

This clonotype came up a few times. This CDR3 is CASSYTSGARFF. Written as DNA, the CDR3 is TGTGCCAGCAGCTACACTAGCGGGGCAAGGTTCTTC. The gene calls are TRBV2 and TRBJ2-1; TRBD2 agrees at 10 bases. From germline, CDR1 is SNHLY and CDR2 FYNNEI. J gave up 15 bases and V 6 bases, and 8 bases lay outside the gene matches. The CDR3 has 12 amino acids.